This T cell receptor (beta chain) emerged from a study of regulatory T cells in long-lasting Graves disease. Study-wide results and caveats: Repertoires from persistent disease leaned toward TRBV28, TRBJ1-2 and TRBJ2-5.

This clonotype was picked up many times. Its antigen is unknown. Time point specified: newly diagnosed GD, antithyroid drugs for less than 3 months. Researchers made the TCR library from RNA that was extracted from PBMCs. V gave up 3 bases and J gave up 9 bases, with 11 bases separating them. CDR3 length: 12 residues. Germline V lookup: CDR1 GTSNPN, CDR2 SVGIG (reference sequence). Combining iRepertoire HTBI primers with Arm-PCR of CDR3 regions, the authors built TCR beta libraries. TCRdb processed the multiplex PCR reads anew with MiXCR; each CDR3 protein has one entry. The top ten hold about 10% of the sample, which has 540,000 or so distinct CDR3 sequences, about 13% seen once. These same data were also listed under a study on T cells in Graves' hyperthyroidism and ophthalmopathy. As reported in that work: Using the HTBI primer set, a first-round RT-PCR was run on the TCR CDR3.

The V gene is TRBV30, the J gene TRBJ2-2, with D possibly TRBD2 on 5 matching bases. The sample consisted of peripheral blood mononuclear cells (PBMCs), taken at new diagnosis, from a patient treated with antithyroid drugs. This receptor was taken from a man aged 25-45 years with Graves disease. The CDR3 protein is CAWSLERWELFF. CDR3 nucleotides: TGTGCCTGGAGCCTCGAGCGGTGGGAGCTGTTTTTT.